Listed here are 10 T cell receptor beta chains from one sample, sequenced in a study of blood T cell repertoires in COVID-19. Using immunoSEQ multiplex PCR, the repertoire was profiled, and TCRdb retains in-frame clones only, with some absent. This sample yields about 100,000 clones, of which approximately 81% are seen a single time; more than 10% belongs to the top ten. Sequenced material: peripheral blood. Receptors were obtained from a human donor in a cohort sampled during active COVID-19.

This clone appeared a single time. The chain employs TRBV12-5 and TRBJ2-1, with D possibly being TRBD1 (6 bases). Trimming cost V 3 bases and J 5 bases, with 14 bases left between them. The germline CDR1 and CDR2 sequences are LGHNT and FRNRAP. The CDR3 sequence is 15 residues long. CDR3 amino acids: CASGLRQGSHNEQFF. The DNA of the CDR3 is TGTGCTAGTGGTTTAAGGCAGGGGAGCCACAATGAGCAGTTCTTC.

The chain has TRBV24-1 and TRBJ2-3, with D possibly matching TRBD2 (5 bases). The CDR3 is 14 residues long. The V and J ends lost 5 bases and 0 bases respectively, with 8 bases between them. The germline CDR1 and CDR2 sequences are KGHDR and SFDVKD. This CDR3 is CATSARTSTDTQYF. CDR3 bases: TGTGCCACCAGTGCCAGGACTAGCACAGATACGCAGTATTTT.

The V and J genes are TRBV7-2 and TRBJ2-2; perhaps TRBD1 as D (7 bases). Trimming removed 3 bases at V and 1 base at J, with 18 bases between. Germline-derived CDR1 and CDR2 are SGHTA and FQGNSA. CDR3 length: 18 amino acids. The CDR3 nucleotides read TGTGCCAGCAGCTTCTTAGGGGGGTGGACAGGGAACACCGGGGAGCTGTTTTTT. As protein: CASSFLGGWTGNTGELFF.

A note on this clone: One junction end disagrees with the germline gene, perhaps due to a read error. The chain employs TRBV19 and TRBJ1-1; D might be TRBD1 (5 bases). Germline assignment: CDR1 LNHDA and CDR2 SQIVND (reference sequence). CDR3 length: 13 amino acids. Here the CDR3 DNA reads TGTGCCGGTAGTATAGCGGGGGAGACTGAAGCTTTCTTT. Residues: CAGSIAGETEAFF.

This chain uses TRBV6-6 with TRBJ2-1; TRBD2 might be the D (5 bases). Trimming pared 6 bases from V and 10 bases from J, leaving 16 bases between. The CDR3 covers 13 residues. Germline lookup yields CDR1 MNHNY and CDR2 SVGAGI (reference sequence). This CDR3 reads CASRSPASSEQFF. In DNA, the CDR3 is TGTGCCAGCAGATCCCCGGCTAGCAGCGAGCAGTTCTTC.

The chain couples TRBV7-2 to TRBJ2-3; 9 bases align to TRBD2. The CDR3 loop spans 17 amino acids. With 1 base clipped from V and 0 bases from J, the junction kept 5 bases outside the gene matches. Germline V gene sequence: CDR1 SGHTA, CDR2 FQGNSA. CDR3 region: CASSLGASGESTDTQYF. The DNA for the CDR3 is TGTGCCAGCAGCTTAGGGGCTAGCGGGGAGAGCACAGATACGCAGTATTTT. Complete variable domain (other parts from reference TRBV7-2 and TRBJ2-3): GAGVSQSPSNKVTEKGKDVELRCDPISGHTALYWYRQSLGQGLEFLIYFQGNSAPDKSGLPSDRFSAERTGGSVSTLTIQRTQQEDSAVYLCASSLGASGESTDTQYFGPGTRLTVL.

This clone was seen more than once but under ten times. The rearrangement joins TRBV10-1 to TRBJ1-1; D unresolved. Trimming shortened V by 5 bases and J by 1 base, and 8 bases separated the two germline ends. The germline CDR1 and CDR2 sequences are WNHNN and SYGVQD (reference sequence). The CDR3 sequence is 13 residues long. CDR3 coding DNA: TGCGCCAGCAGTCACAGCCCGAACACTGAAGCTTTCTTT. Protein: CASSHSPNTEAFF.

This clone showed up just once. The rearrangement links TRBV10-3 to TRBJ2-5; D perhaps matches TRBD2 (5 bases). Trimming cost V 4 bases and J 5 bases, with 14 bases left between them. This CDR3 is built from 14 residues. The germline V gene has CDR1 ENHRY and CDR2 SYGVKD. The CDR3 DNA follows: TGTGCCATCAGTGGGGCGTGGCGCGGGGAGACCCAGTACTTC. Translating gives CAISGAWRGETQYF.

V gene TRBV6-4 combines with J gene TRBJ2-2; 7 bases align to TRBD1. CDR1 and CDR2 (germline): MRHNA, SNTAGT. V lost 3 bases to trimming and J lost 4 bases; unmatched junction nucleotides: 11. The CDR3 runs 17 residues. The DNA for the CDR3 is TGTGCCAGCAGTGAAAGACAGGGCTCGAGTGGCACCGGGGAGCTGTTTTTT. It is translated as CASSERQGSSGTGELFF.

The CDR3 nucleotides are TGTGCCAGCAGCTTGTTGCGGGGGGGCTACGAGCAGTACTTC. Amino acid sequence: CASSLLRGGYEQYF. J is TRBJ2-7 and V is TRBV5-5; 9 bases are shared with TRBD2. The CDR3 runs 14 residues. Germline V gives CDR1 SGHKS, CDR2 YYEKEE (reference sequence). Trimming cost V 1 base and J 3 bases; bases outside gene matches: 2. The whole variable domain, filled in from reference TRBV5-5 and TRBJ2-7, reads DAGVTQSPTHLIKTRGQQVTLRCSPISGHKSVSWYQQVLGQGPQFIFQYYEKEERGRGNFPDRFSARQFPNYSSELNVNALLLGDSALYLCASSLLRGGYEQYFGPGTRLTVT.